The 10 T cell receptor beta chains given below trace back to one sample, sequenced in a study of CXCR3-negative and CXCR3-positive naive CD8 T cells. The study made its TRB cDNA libraries by 5' RACE, adding UMI labels. No DNA is given; TCRdb re-called the 5' RACE reads and lists each CDR3 protein once. The ten most abundant clones cover 20% to 25% of a sample with 45,000 to 65,000 distinct CDR3 sequences. Sequenced input: memory CD8+ T cells from blood. The receptor set was obtained from a human donor in good health. Some clones in this sample may be carry-over from other donors' samples.

V and J are TRBV29-1 and TRBJ2-1; the TCRdb D gene call, TRBD2, has no DNA to confirm it. Germline V gives CDR1 SQVTM, CDR2 ANQGSEA. The CDR3 contains 18 residues. CDR3 sequence: CSVRGGPLAGGLYNEQFF.

V gene TRBV9 combines with J gene TRBJ2-5; checking the TCRdb D call of TRBD1 is not possible without DNA. Germline loops: CDR1 SGDLS, CDR2 YYNGEE. The CDR3 is made up of 13 amino acids. The CDR3 sequence is CASSAGGRETQYF.

The gene calls are TRBV20-1 and TRBJ2-5; without DNA, the TCRdb call of TRBD2 cannot be checked. CDR3 size: 17 residues. The germline gives CDR1 DFQATT, CDR2 SNEGSKA (reference sequence). The CDR3 is CSATPGPSGEYQETQYF.

The chain has TRBV20-1 and TRBJ2-7; checking the TCRdb D call of TRBD1 is not possible without DNA. CDR1 and CDR2 (germline): DFQATT, SNEGSKA (reference sequence). CDR3 size: 13 residues. The CDR3 sequence: CSASTGGGYEQYF.

The rearrangement links TRBV3-1 to TRBJ2-7; TCRdb's D call of TRBD2 is untestable without DNA. CDR3 size: 15 residues. In germline, CDR1 is LGHDT, CDR2 YNNKEL (reference sequence). The CDR3 spells CASSQGRSGGYEQYF.

The chain carries TRBV20-1 and TRBJ2-5; TCRdb proposes TRBD2, but this gene call is untestable without DNA. Per the germline V gene, CDR1 is DFQATT and CDR2 is SNEGSKA (reference sequence). The CDR3 runs 18 residues. The CDR3 sequence: CSARDHTPTSGLGETQYF.

The genes are TRBV11-2 and TRBJ2-5; lacking DNA, the TRBD1 call made by TCRdb goes unchecked. Per the germline V gene, CDR1 is SGHAT and CDR2 is FQNNGV. The CDR3 runs 17 residues. The CDR3 reads CASSLAYRGEGEETQYF.

V is TRBV15 and J is TRBJ2-3; without DNA, the TCRdb call of TRBD2 cannot be checked. The V gene's germline CDR1 is LNHNV and CDR2 YYDKDF (reference sequence). CDR3 length equals 16 residues. The CDR3 loop is CATRQGSSGFRDTQYF.

The rearrangement joins TRBV29-1 to TRBJ2-3. This CDR3 spans 13 amino acids. Germline V lookup: CDR1 SQVTM, CDR2 ANQGSEA. The CDR3 sequence is CSVPRSGPDTQYF.

The rearrangement joins TRBV7-9 to TRBJ2-2. The CDR3 has 14 amino acids. The germline CDR1 and CDR2 sequences are SEHNR and FQNEAQ (reference sequence). The chain's CDR3 is CASSHVSNTGELFF.